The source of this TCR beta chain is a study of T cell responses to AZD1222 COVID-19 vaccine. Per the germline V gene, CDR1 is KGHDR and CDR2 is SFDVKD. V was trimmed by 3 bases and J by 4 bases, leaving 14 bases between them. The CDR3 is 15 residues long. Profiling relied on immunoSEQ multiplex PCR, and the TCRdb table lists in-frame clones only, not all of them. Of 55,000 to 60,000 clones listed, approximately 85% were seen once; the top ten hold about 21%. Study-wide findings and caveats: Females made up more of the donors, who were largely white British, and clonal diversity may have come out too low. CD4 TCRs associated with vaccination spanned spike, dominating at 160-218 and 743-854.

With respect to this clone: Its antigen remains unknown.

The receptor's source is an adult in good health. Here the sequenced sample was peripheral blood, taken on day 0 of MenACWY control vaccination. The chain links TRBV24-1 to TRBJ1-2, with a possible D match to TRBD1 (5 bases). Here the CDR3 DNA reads TGTGCCACCAGTGATGCCGGGACGGCAGTCTATGGCTACACCTTC. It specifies CATSDAGTAVYGYTF.